What follows are 8 T cell receptor beta chains derived from one specimen sequenced in a study of T-cell memory formation after mild COVID-19. TCRdb redid the calling of the 5' RACE reads with MiXCR, one entry per CDR3 protein. The table shows around 300,000 distinct CDR3 sequences, with 7.5% to 9.5% occurring only once. Sequences were obtained from PBMCs or a T cell subset sorted from them (not recorded which). The receptor set was obtained from a man aged 18 to 29 who had mild COVID-19 (a few samples of this study predate the infection). Cell type and time point are not known.

This clonotype was detected only a few times. V usage is TRBV4-2 and J usage is TRBJ2-1, with 7 bases fitting TRBD2. V gave up 2 bases and J gave up 8 bases; unmatched junction bases: 15. Per germline, CDR1 LGHNA and CDR2 YNFKEQ. The CDR3 extends over 17 amino acids. The CDR3 spells CASSQIQWEGRDDEQFF. The CDR3 coding sequence is TGTGCCAGCAGCCAAATCCAATGGGAGGGGAGGGATGATGAGCAGTTCTTC.

The chain links TRBV5-1 to TRBJ2-1; tentatively, D is TRBD1 (6 bases). The CDR3 has 13 residues. Trimming left V 2 bases short and J 4 bases short, with 7 bases between. The germline V gene encodes CDR1 SGHRS and CDR2 YFSETQ. The CDR3 nucleotides read TGCGCCAGCAGCTTAGACAGGTACAATGAGCAGTTCTTC. Translated: CASSLDRYNEQFF.

The chain uses TRBV7-2 and TRBJ2-1, with D maybe TRBD2 (6 bases). Germline CDR1 and CDR2: SGHTA and FQGNSA. The CDR3 extends over 13 amino acids. V lost 3 bases, J lost 11 bases, and 14 bases lay in between. The CDR3 region has the DNA TGTGCCAGCAGCTTTTCGCGGGGAAGGAAGCAGTTCTTC. As protein: CASSFSRGRKQFF.

This clonotype was seen many times. This sequence joins TRBV6-5 and TRBJ1-6; D is undetermined. This CDR3 spans 13 amino acids. Per germline, CDR1 MNHEY and CDR2 SVGAGI. V lost 6 bases and J lost 8, with 11 bases in between. CDR3 sequence reads: CASREEGYSPLHF. Here the CDR3 DNA reads TGTGCCAGCAGGGAGGAGGGTTATTCACCCCTCCACTTT.

The table lists this clonotype with a few counts. This chain joins TRBV4-1 and TRBJ1-2; D may be TRBD1 (5 bases). The germline gives CDR1 MGHRA, CDR2 YSYEKL. The CDR3 is 15 amino acids. The V end was cut by 2 bases, the J end by 4 bases, with 14 bases between. The CDR3 region has the DNA TGCGCCAGCAGCCAACCGGGACGCCAGCTCTATGGCTACACCTTC. Its protein is CASSQPGRQLYGYTF.

This clonotype was seen more than once but under ten times. This rearrangement joins TRBV6-2 or TRBV6-3 to TRBJ2-2, with 9 nucleotides matching TRBD1. J lost 4 bases, V lost 5 bases, and 8 bases had no gene match. The CDR3 consists of 16 residues. Germline-derived CDR1 and CDR2 are MNHEY and SVGEGT. The CDR3 is CASSTTGGATTGELFF. The CDR3 coding sequence is TGTGCCAGCAGTACCACAGGGGGCGCGACCACCGGGGAGCTGTTTTTT.

The gene calls are TRBV20-1 and TRBJ1-1; TRBD1 might be the D (6 bases). V was clipped by 6 bases and J by 10 bases, with 15 bases between them. This CDR3 is 11 amino acids long. Germline CDR1 and CDR2: DFQATT and SNEGSKA (reference sequence). The CDR3 DNA reads TGCAGTGCGCCGACAGGCGCTACAGCTTTCTTT. Amino acid sequence: CSAPTGATAFF.

This clonotype has a count of ten or more. The chain recombines TRBV24-1 with TRBJ2-5, with D tentatively TRBD1 (5 bases). CDR1 and CDR2 from the germline V gene are KGHDR and SFDVKD. The germline V and J ends were trimmed by 3 bases and 2 bases, with 12 bases remaining between them. The CDR3 runs 15 residues. CDR3 loop: CATSDAAGQQETQYF. The CDR3 DNA reads as TGTGCCACCAGTGATGCCGCAGGGCAACAAGAGACCCAGTACTTC.